This T cell receptor beta chain originates from a study of cytomegalovirus exposure and HLA in healthy donors. Study at large: An analysis done earlier identified about 100 million unique TCR beta sequences from about 180 million T cells. General study findings and limits: A likely sequencing artifact accounted for one observed cluster of highly shared sequence variants. Investigators reported around 150 TCR beta chains as tied to cytomegalovirus.

As to this clone: Its antigen remains unidentified.

The primer mix had 60 Vbeta and 13 Jbeta primers. Sequencing was performed with immunoSEQ multiplex PCR; in TCRdb, only in-frame clones are kept and a portion is missing. The sample lists fewer than 200,000 clones, roughly 76% seen once, with around 2% in the top ten. Material for sequencing was PBMCs. This receptor was obtained from a human donor in good health.

The chain's CDR3 is CASGLVAGGVNTEAFF. CDR3 nucleotides: TGTGCTAGTGGTTTGGTAGCAGGGGGCGTAAACACTGAAGCTTTCTTT. The chain is built from TRBV12-5 and TRBJ1-1, with TRBD1 matching 8 bases. Looked up from germline, CDR1 is LGHNT and CDR2 is FRNRAP. The CDR3 is 16 residues long. J gave up 2 bases and V 0 bases, and 5 bases lay outside the gene matches.